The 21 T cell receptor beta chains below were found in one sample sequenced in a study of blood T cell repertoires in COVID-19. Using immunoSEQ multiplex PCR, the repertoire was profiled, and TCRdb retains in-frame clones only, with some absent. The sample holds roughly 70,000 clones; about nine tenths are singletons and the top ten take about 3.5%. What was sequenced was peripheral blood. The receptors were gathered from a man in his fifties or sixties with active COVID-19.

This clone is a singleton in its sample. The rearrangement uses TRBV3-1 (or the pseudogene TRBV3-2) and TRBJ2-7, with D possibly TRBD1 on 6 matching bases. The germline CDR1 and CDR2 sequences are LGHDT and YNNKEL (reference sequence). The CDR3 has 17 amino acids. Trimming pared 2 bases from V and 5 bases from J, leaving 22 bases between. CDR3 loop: CASSQLPQGLFTNEQYF. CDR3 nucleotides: TGTGCCAGCAGCCAACTGCCACAGGGCCTCTTTACGAACGAGCAGTACTTC.

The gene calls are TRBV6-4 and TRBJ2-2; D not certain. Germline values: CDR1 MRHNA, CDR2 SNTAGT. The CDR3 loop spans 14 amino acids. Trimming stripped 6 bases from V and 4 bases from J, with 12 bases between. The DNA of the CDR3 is TGTGCCAGCAGCCGGGTCCTTTTCACCGGGGAGCTGTTTTTT. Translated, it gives CASSRVLFTGELFF.

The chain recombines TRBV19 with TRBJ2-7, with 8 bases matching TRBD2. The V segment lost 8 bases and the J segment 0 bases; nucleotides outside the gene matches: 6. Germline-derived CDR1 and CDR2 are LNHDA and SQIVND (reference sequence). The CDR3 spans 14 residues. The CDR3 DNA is TGTGCCAGTCGAAGGGCGGGAGGCTCCTACGAGCAGTACTTC. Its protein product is CASRRAGGSYEQYF.

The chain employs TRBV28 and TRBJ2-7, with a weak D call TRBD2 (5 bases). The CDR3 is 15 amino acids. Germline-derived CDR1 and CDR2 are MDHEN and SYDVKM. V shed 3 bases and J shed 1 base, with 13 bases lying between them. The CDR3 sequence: CASSFTGMSSYEQYF. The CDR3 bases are TGTGCCAGCAGTTTCACCGGGATGAGTTCCTACGAGCAGTACTTC.

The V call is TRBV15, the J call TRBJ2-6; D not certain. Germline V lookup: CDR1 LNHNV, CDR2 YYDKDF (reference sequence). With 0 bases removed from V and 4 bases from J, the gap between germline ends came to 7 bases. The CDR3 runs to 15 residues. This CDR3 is CATSRDLSGANVLTF. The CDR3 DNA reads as TGTGCCACCAGCAGAGATCTTTCCGGGGCCAACGTCCTGACTTTC. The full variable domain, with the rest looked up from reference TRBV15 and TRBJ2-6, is DAMVIQNPRYQVTQFGKPVTLSCSQTLNHNVMYWYQQKSSQAPKLLFHYYDKDFNNEADTPDNFQSRRPNTSFCFLDIRSPGLGDTAMYLCATSRDLSGANVLTFGAGSRLTVL.

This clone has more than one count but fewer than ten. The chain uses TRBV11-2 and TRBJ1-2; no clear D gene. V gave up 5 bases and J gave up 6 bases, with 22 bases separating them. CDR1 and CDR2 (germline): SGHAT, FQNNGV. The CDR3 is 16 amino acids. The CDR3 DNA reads TGTGCCAGCAGCCCCGGGTCGATAGTTGGAGGGCATGGCTACACCTTC. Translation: CASSPGSIVGGHGYTF. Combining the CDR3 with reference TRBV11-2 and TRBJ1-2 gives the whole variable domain EAGVAQSPRYKIIEKRQSVAFWCNPISGHATLYWYQQILGQGPKLLIQFQNNGVVDDSQLPKDRFSAERLKGVDSTLKIQPAKLEDSAVYLCASSPGSIVGGHGYTFGSGTRLTVV.

The CDR3 nucleotides read TGCGCCAGCAGCTGGGGAACAGGGGGGGAGACCCAGTACTTC. It translates to CASSWGTGGETQYF. The V gene is TRBV5-1, the J gene TRBJ2-5; the match to TRBD1 covers 8 bases. This CDR3 spans 14 amino acids. From germline, CDR1 is SGHRS and CDR2 YFSETQ. J lost 5 bases, V lost 3 bases, and 6 bases had no gene match.

Here the CDR3 reads CASSQDSTGNTIYF. The CDR3 DNA reads TGCGCCAGCAGCCAGGACAGTACTGGAAACACCATATATTTT. J is TRBJ1-3 and V is TRBV5-1; D may be TRBD1 (6 bases). This CDR3 comprises 14 residues. Germline V gene data show CDR1 as SGHRS and CDR2 as YFSETQ. V lost 4 bases to trimming and J lost 2 bases, with 10 bases between them.

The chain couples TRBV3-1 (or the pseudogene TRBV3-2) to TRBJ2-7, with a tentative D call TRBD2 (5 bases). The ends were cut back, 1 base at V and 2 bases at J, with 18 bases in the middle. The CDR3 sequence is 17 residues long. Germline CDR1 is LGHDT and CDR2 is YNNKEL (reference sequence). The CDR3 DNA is TGTGCCAGCAGCCAAGCGGGGTGGGCGGCGGAAGCCTACGAGCAGTACTTC. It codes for CASSQAGWAAEAYEQYF.

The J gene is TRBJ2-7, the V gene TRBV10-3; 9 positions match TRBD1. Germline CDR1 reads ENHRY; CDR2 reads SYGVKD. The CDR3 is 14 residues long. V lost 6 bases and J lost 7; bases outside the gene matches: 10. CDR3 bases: TGTGCCATCAGCCCTGGACAGGGGAGTGAGGAGCAGTACTTC. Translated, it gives CAISPGQGSEEQYF.

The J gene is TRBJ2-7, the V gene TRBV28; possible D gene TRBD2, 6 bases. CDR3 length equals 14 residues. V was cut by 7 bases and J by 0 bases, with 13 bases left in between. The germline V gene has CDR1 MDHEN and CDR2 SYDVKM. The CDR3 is CASTVERASYEQYF. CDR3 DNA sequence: TGTGCCAGCACCGTCGAGCGGGCCTCCTACGAGCAGTACTTC.

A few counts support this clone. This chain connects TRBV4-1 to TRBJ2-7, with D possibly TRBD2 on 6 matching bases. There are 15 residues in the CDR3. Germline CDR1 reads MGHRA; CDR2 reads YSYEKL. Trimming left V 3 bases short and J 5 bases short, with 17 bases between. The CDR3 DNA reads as TGCGCCAGCAGCCAGACGGGGGTGGGGGTGGACGAGCAGTACTTC. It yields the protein CASSQTGVGVDEQYF.

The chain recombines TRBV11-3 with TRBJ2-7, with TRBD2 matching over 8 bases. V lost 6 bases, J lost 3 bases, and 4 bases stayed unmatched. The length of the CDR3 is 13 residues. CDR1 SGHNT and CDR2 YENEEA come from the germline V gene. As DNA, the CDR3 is TGTGCCAGCAGTTCCGGGACTAGCTACGAGCAGTACTTC. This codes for CASSSGTSYEQYF.

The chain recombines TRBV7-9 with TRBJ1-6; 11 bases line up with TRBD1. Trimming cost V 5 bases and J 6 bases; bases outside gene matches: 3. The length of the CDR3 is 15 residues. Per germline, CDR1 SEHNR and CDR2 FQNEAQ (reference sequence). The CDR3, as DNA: TGTGCCAGCAGCGCGGACAGGGGGCCTAATTCACCCCTCCACTTT. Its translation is CASSADRGPNSPLHF.

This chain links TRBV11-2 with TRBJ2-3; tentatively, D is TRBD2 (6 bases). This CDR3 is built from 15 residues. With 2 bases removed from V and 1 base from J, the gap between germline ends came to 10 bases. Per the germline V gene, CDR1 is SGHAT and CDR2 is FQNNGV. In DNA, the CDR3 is TGTGCCAGCAGCTTATGGCGGGGAGGCACAGATACGCAGTATTTT. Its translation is CASSLWRGGTDTQYF.

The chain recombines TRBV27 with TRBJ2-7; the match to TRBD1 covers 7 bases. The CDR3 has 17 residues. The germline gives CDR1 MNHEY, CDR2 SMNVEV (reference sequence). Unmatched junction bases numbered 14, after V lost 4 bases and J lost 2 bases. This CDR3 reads CASSSPGTANSPYEQYF. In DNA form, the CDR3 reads TGTGCCAGCAGTTCTCCCGGGACAGCTAATTCCCCCTACGAGCAGTACTTC.

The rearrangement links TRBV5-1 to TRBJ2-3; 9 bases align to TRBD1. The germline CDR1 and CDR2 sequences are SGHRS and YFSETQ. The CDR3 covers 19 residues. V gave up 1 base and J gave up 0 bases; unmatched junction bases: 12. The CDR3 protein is CASSLRTTGGPLSTDTQYF. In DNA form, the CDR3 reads TGCGCCAGCAGCTTGCGCACTACAGGGGGCCCACTTAGCACAGATACGCAGTATTTT.

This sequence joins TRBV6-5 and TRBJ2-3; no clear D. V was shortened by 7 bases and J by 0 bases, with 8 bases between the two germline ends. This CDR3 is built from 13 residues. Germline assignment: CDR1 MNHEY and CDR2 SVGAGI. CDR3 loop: CASTPGSTDTQYF. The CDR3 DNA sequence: TGTGCCAGCACCCCCGGTAGCACAGATACGCAGTATTTT.

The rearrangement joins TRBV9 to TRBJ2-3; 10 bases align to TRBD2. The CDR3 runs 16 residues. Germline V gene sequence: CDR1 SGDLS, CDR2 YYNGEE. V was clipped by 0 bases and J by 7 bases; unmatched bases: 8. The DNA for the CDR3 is TGTGCCAGCAGCGTAGCCGTCGGGACTAGCGAGAATACGCAGTATTTT. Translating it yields CASSVAVGTSENTQYF.

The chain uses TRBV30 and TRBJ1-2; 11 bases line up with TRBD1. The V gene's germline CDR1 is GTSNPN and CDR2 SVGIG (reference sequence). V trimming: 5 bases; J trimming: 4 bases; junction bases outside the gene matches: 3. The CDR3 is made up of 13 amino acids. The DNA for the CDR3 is TGTGCCTGGGGACAGGGGGCTTTCTATGGCTACACCTTC. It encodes CAWGQGAFYGYTF.

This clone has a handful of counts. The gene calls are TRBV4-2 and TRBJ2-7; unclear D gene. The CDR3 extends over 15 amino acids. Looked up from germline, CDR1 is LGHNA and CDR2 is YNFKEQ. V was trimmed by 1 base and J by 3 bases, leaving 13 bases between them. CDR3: CASSQVGARSYEQYF. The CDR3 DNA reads TGTGCCAGCAGCCAAGTAGGAGCTCGGAGCTACGAGCAGTACTTC.